This record looks at one T cell receptor beta chain sequence and its context. This clonotype was counted many times. Its antigen remains undetermined. The sample holds no much larger clone one base away, and base qualities are not on file. This sample is drawn from a study of spatial heterogeneity in lung cancer (dated by TCRdb to about 2019). Concerning the study at large: More beta-chain than alpha-chain transcripts were consistently detected, likely reflecting higher beta-chain transcript abundance. In the raw uncorrected reads, each unique combination of TCR and UMI appeared more than ten times on average. The study quantitatively compared TCR alpha and beta repertoires across multiple tumor regions, matched nontumor lung and blood in non-small cell lung cancer. The study linked features of the TCR repertoire to counts of nonsynonymous mutations, which were determined by whole-exome sequencing of tumor tissue. At surgery, both alpha and beta chains were TCR-sequenced in about 200 tumor regions, approximately 64 matched nontumor lung samples and a few dozen PBMC samples.

The time point label, as the study defines it: sample taken at primary tumor resection. Without any cell sorting, TCR sequencing was performed on whole RNA extracted either from tumor and nontumor lung tissue or from cryopreserved PBMC samples. Samples were obtained from 65 to 90 patients with early-stage, untreated non-small cell lung cancer from the lung TRACERx cohort. Only patients with enough RNA available from two or more tumor regions were chosen for TCR sequencing. Findings and caveats that apply to the study as a whole: Ubiquitous expanded tumor TCRs were found in blood more often at tumor resection than at routine follow-up. Confirming at a functional level the hypothesis that regional TCRs recognize regional mutations was considered to require additional single-cell paired TCR alpha and beta sequencing.

Library construction relied on 5' RACE. Sequencing was carried out with a NextSeq 500. In the TCR library protocol, a unique molecular identifier was attached to each TCR cDNA molecule so that PCR and sequencing errors could be corrected. The study's own analysis went as follows. TCR identification, UMI-based error correction and CDR3 extraction were all carried out with Decombinator tools. TCRs above a frequency of 2 per 1,000, corresponding to the top 1% of the tumor frequency distribution, were defined as expanded. Rényi diversity was computed with the R vegan package after subsampling each repertoire 100 times to 5,000 TCRs. CDR3 similarity networks were built from amino acid triplet string-kernel similarity, with CDR3s being connected when pairwise similarity was above 0.82. The raw public reads went through TCRdb reprocessing: fastp at Q25, MiXCR clone calling, in-frame beta chains kept. Each CDR3 protein gets just one entry, which takes the most common genes and DNA from the rows behind it. These V and J calls rely on TCRdb rather than the paper's analysis. In this sample the table shows roughly 49,000 distinct CDR3 sequences, about 7% of which occur a single time. The leading ten clones occupy approximately 2.9% of the sample.

CDR1 and CDR2 (SQVTM, ANQGSEA) derive from the germline V gene. The CDR3 holds 13 amino acids from the cysteine to the phenylalanine. The only DNA kept is the CDR3, 39 bases in frame from the first base. The germline ends are 10 bases apart after V is trimmed by 4 bases and J by 1 base. The chain was built from TRBV29-1 and TRBJ1-2; too little of a D gene remains to name it. Sequencing used PBMCs, obtained at surgery. The sequence was collected from a female donor with early-stage non-small cell lung cancer. The base sequence is TGCAGCGTTGCGGTTGGGAATAACTATGGCTACACCTTC. This sequence encodes CSVAVGNNYGYTF.